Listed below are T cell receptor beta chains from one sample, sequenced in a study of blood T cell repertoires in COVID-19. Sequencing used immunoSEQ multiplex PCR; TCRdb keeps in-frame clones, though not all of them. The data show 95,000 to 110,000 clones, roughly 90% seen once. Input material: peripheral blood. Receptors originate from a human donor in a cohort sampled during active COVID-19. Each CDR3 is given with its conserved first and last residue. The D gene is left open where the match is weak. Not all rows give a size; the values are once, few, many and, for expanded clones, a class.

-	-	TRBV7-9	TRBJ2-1	CASSLEISENEQFF	TGTGCCAGCAGCTTAGAGATTAGCGAGAATGAGCAGTTCTTC
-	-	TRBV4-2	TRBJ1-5	CASSQDSGVNQPQHF	TGTGCCAGCAGCCAAGATAGCGGGGTCAATCAGCCCCAGCATTTT
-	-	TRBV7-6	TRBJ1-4	CASSPPGHLNEKLFF	TGTGCCAGCAGTCCACCGGGACATCTTAATGAAAAACTGTTTTTT
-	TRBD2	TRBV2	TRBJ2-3	CASSFRGGTSGGDTQYF	TGTGCCAGCAGTTTCCGAGGGGGGACTAGCGGGGGAGATACGCAGTATTTT
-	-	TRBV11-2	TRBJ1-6	CASSLVSNSPLHF	TGTGCCAGCAGCTTAGTAAGCAATTCACCCCTCCACTTT
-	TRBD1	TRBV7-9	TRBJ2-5	CASSLAGQGGETQYF	TGTGCCAGCAGCTTAGCCGGACAGGGCGGGGAGACCCAGTACTTC
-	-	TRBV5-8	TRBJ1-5	CASRWSPYSNQPQHF	TGTGCCAGCCGCTGGAGTCCGTACAGCAATCAGCCCCAGCATTTT
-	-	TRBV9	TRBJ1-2	CASSPTGNYGYTF	TGTGCCAGCAGCCCTACAGGGAACTATGGCTACACCTTC
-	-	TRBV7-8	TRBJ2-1	CASSPASVGSSYNEQFF	TGTGCCAGCAGCCCAGCCAGCGTCGGTAGCTCCTACAATGAGCAGTTCTTC
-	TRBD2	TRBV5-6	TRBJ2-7	CASSLWWRGASSYEQYF	TGTGCCAGCAGCTTGTGGTGGCGGGGGGCCTCCTCCTACGAGCAGTACTTC
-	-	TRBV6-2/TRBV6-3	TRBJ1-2	CASSYFGYYGYTF	TGTGCCAGCAGTTATTTTGGCTACTATGGCTACACCTTC
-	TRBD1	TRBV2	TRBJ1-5	CASSFRGQVDQPQHF	TGTGCCAGCAGTTTCCGAGGACAGGTTGATCAGCCCCAGCATTTT
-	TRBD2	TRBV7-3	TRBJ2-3	CASSHSGGAADTQYF	TGTGCCAGCAGCCATAGCGGGGGGGCCGCAGATACGCAGTATTTT
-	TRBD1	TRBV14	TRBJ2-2	CASSFRQGVNTGELFF	TGTGCCAGCAGCTTTCGACAGGGGGTAAACACCGGGGAGCTGTTTTTT
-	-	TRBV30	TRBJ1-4	CAWTEDGYEKLFF	TGTGCCTGGACGGAGGATGGGTATGAAAAACTGTTTTTT
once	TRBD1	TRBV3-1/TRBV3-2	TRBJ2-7	CASSQVRGTGGEQYF	TGTGCCAGCAGCCAAGTAAGGGGGACAGGCGGTGAGCAGTACTTC
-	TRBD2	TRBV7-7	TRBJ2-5	CASSLARGIQETQYF	TGTGCTAGCAGCTTAGCGCGGGGGATCCAAGAGACCCAGTACTTC
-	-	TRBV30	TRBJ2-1	CAWSVRTKQFF	TGTGCCTGGAGTGTTAGGACAAAGCAGTTCTTC
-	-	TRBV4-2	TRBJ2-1	CASSQASAGVKNEQFF	TGTGCCAGCAGCCAAGCATCCGCAGGGGTGAAGAATGAGCAGTTCTTC
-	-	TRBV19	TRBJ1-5	CASTAGSGVTQPQHF	TGTGCCAGTACCGCCGGCTCGGGGGTCACTCAGCCCCAGCATTTT
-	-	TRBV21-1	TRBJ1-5	CASPRTEGNQPQHF	TGTGCCAGCCCTAGGACAGAAGGCAATCAGCCCCAGCATTTT
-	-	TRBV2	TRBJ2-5	CASSSGAEETQYF	TGTGCCAGCAGCAGCGGTGCGGAGGAGACCCAGTACTTC
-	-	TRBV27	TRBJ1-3	CASSSRPGSFRSGNTIYF	TGTGCCAGCAGTTCCCGGCCGGGATCTTTCCGCTCTGGAAACACCATATATTTT
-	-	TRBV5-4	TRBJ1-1	CASSSNRHEAFF	TGTGCCAGCAGCTCAAACAGGCATGAAGCTTTCTTT
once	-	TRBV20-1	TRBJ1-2	CSASGGRDYGYTF	TGCAGTGCTAGTGGGGGGCGCGACTATGGCTACACCTTC
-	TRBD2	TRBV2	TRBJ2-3	CASTPGRDTQYF	TGTGCCAGCACCCCCGGGAGGGATACGCAGTATTTT
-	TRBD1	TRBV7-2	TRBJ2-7	CASSHTRRDRIPYEQYF	TGTGCCAGCAGCCACACCCGCCGGGACAGGATACCTTACGAGCAGTACTTC
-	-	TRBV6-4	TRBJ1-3	CASSDAGQPVQVDSGNTIYF	TGTGCCAGCAGTGACGCTGGACAGCCCGTTCAGGTGGACTCTGGAAACACCATATATTTT
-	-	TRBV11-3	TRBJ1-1	CASSFGQGTDTEAFF	TGTGCCAGCAGCTTCGGTCAGGGAACGGACACTGAAGCTTTCTTT
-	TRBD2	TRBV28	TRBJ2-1	CASSISGNEQFF	TGTGCCAGCAGTATTAGCGGGAATGAGCAGTTCTTC
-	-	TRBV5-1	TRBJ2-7	CASSVRAGHSDEQYF	TGCGCCAGCAGCGTACGGGCAGGGCATTCGGACGAGCAGTACTTC
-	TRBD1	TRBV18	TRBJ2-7	CASSPPGTAQIYEQYF	TGTGCCAGCTCACCACCCGGGACAGCCCAGATCTACGAGCAGTACTTC
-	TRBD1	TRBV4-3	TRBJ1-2	CASSQDQRRQGSYGYTF	TGCGCCAGCAGCCAAGACCAGAGGAGACAGGGGAGCTATGGCTACACCTTC
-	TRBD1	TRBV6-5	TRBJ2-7	CASSLDRDGYEQYF	TGTGCCAGCAGTTTGGACAGGGACGGCTACGAGCAGTACTTC
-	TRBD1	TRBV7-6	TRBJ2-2	CASSALGQVNTGELFF	TGTGCCAGCAGCGCACTGGGACAGGTTAACACCGGGGAGCTGTTTTTT
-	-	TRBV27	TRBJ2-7	CASSLGGPYEQYF	TGTGCCAGCAGTTTGGGGGGACCCTACGAGCAGTACTTC
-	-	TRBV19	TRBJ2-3	CASSIGGGGSDTQYF	TGTGCCAGTAGTATTGGCGGGGGCGGGTCCGATACGCAGTATTTT
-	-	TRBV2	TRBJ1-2	CASSDPQNRVEGYTF	TGTGCCAGCAGTGACCCACAGAACAGGGTTGAGGGCTACACCTTC
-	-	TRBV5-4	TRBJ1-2	CASSPSSGYGYGYTF	TGTGCCAGCAGCCCCTCGAGCGGATACGGCTATGGCTACACCTTC
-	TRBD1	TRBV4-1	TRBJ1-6	CASSITGVIPLHF	TGCGCCAGCAGCATAACAGGGGTTATCCCCCTCCACTTT
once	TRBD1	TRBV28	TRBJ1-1	CASITGQAEAFF	TGTGCCAGCATCACCGGACAGGCCGAAGCTTTCTTT
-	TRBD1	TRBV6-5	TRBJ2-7	CASSRGQGSYEQYF	TGTGCCAGCAGTAGGGGACAGGGGTCCTACGAGCAGTACTTC
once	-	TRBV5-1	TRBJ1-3	CASSLESGTYLPSGNTIYF	TGCGCCAGCAGCTTGGAAAGTGGTACCTACTTACCATCTGGAAACACCATATATTTT
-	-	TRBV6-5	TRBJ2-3	CASRRTFSSTDTQYF	TGTGCCAGCAGGCGGACATTCTCTAGCACAGATACGCAGTATTTT
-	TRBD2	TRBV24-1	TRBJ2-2	CATSDREGWDTGELFF	TGTGCCACCAGTGATCGGGAGGGTTGGGACACCGGGGAGCTGTTTTTT
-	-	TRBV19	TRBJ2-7	CASSAGITYEQYF	TGTGCCAGTAGTGCCGGGATCACCTACGAGCAGTACTTC
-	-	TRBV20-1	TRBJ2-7	CSASSFSGNSYEQYF	TGCAGTGCTAGTAGCTTCAGCGGAAACTCCTACGAGCAGTACTTC
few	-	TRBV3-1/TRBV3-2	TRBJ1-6	CASSQVIADYNSPLHF	TGTGCCAGCAGCCAAGTAATAGCAGATTATAATTCACCCCTCCACTTT